These 8 T cell receptor beta chains share one sample of origin, sequenced in a study of blood T cell repertoires in COVID-19. The data were produced by immunoSEQ multiplex PCR, yet TCRdb's version contains in-frame clones alone and is incomplete. The data show almost 30,000 clones, around 67% seen once. Sequenced input: peripheral blood. These receptors came from a human donor in a cohort sampled during active COVID-19.

The chain recombines TRBV11-3 with TRBJ2-1, with a tentative D call TRBD2 (6 bases). CDR3 length equals 15 residues. V lost 5 bases and J 8 bases, leaving 19 bases between the germline ends. Germline CDR1 and CDR2: SGHNT and YENEEA. The CDR3 DNA is TGTGCCAGCAGCACGCGGGAAAGGGAATTGGATGAGCAGTTCTTC. This sequence encodes CASSTRERELDEQFF. Full variable domain (remainder filled in from reference TRBV11-3 and TRBJ2-1): EAGVVQSPRYKIIEKKQPVAFWCNPISGHNTLYWYLQNLGQGPELLIRYENEEAVDDSQLPKDRFSAERLKGVDSTLKIQPAELGDSAVYLCASSTRERELDEQFFGPGTRLTVL.

V is TRBV5-6 and J is TRBJ1-2; 8 nucleotides match TRBD1. Germline values: CDR1 SGHDT, CDR2 YYEEEE. The CDR3 length is 16 residues. The J segment lost 2 bases and the V segment lost 4 bases, leaving 10 bases of the junction unmatched. This CDR3 reads CASSQGTGFRNYGYTF. CDR3 nucleotide sequence: TGTGCCAGCAGCCAGGGGACAGGATTTCGCAACTATGGCTACACCTTC.

The sample holds a few counts of this clone. The J gene is TRBJ1-1, the V gene TRBV10-3; 8 bases line up with TRBD1. The CDR3 extends over 13 amino acids. The V gene end was trimmed by 10 bases and the J gene end by 5 bases; junction bases not matched to a gene: 9. From germline, CDR1 is ENHRY and CDR2 SYGVKD. In nucleotides, the CDR3 is TGTGCCACCAAATCAACAGGGGGAACTGAAGCTTTCTTT. This translates into CATKSTGGTEAFF.

The V and J genes are TRBV7-2 and TRBJ2-3; D might be TRBD2 (6 bases). The V end was cut by 5 bases, the J end by 2 bases, with 14 bases between. Germline assignment: CDR1 SGHTA and CDR2 FQGNSA. This CDR3 region has 15 residues. For the CDR3, the DNA is TGTGCCAGCAGCGTAAAGGCGGGAATCACAGATACGCAGTATTTT. Translation gives CASSVKAGITDTQYF.

This chain uses TRBV7-8 with TRBJ1-1, with a possible D match to TRBD1 (6 bases). Trimming took off 2 bases at V and 5 bases at J, with 12 bases between the two ends. Germline CDR1 SGHVS, CDR2 FQNEAQ. The CDR3 length is 14 residues. The CDR3 DNA sequence: TGTGCCAGCAGCTTAATCTACAGGGCTACTGAAGCTTTCTTT. It codes for CASSLIYRATEAFF.

There are a few counts of this clone. The chain carries TRBV28 and TRBJ1-3; TRBD1 is a possible D gene (5 bases). Germline lookup yields CDR1 MDHEN and CDR2 SYDVKM. The CDR3 spans 16 residues. The V end lost 0 bases, the J end lost 0 bases, and 9 bases lay between the germline ends. The CDR3 region is CASSLWGQNSGNTIYF. The DNA of the CDR3 is TGTGCCAGCAGTTTATGGGGGCAGAACTCTGGAAACACCATATATTTT.

V gene TRBV12-3 or TRBV12-4 combines with J gene TRBJ2-7; no firm D call. The V end was cut by 3 bases, the J end by 2 bases, with 8 bases between. The CDR3 extends over 13 amino acids. CDR3 nucleotide sequence: TGTGCCAGCAGTTTGAACAGCCCCTACGAGCAGTACTTC. As protein: CASSLNSPYEQYF.

The rearrangement uses TRBV5-4 and TRBJ2-5; TRBD1 matches at 8 bases. The CDR3 has 14 residues. The V gene end was trimmed by 4 bases and the J gene end by 5 bases; junction bases not matched to a gene: 7. In germline, CDR1 is SGHNT, CDR2 YYREEE (reference sequence). CDR3: CASSVQGERETQYF. Written as DNA, the CDR3 is TGTGCCAGCAGCGTACAGGGGGAAAGGGAGACCCAGTACTTC.